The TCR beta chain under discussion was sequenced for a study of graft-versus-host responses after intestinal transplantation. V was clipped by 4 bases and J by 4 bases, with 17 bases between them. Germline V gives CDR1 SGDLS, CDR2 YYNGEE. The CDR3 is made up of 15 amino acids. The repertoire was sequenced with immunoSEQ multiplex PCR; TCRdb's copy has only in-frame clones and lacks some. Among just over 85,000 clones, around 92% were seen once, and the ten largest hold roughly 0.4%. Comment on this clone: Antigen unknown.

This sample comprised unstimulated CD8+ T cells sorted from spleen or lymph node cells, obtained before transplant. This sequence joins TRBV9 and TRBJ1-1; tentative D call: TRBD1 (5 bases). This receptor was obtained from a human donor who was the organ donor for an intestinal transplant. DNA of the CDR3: TGTGCCAGCAGCCCGGCGGGGGGAGGGGCCACTGAAGCTTTCTTT. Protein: CASSPAGGGATEAFF.